This TCR beta chain came from a study of glioma-infiltrating T cells after dendritic cell vaccination. For the study at large: Between about 2003 and 2013, patients got autologous tumor lysate-pulsed dendritic cell vaccines.

Time point defined: after dendritic cell vaccination, including at tumor progression/relapse. Primers: 60 V beta forward and 13 J beta reverse. TCRdb keeps only in-frame clones here, not all; method: immunoSEQ multiplex PCR. In the table there are around 90,000 clones, more than 80% of which are singletons. The study's findings and limits: Estimated pretreatment TIL content predicted outcome after dendritic cell vaccination.

CDR1 is MNHNS and CDR2 is SASEGT in the germline V gene. Trimming stripped 4 bases from V and 0 bases from J, with 12 bases between. The CDR3 spans 15 residues. Regarding this clone: The antigen is not known.

The chain combines TRBV6-1 with TRBJ1-2; D call uncertain. The material sequenced was blood, taken after dendritic cell vaccination. This sequence was found in a human donor with glioblastoma. This CDR3 reads CASSVVYLANYGYTF. The CDR3 DNA is TGTGCCAGCAGTGTCGTATACCTAGCTAACTATGGCTACACCTTC.